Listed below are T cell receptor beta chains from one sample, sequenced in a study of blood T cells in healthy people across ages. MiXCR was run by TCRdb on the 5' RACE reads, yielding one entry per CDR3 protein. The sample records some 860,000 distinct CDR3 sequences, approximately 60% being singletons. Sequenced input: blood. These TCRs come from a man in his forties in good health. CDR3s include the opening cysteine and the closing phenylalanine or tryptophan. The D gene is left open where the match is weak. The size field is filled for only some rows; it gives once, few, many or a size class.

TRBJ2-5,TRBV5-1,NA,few,TGCGCCAGCAGCTTGGCCGTTGGGACAAAGAAAGAGACCCAGTACTTC,CASSLAVGTKKETQYF
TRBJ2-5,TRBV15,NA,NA,TGTGCCACCAGCAGAGATTACAGGACTATCGAAGAGACCCAGTACTTC,CATSRDYRTIEETQYF
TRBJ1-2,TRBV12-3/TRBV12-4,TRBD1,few,TGTGCCAGCAGCCTGGGACAGGGTGTGTTTGGCTACACCTTC,CASSLGQGVFGYTF
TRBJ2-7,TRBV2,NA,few,TGTGCCAGCAGTGAAGACAGTACGGGCTCCTACGAGCAGTACTTC,CASSEDSTGSYEQYF
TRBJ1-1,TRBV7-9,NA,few,TGTGCCAGCAGCCCCACCCTACAAGGGGCCACTGAAGCTTTCTTT,CASSPTLQGATEAFF
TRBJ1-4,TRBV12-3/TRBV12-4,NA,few,TGTGCCAGCAGTTTCAGGGGAGATGAGAAACTGTTTTTT,CASSFRGDEKLFF
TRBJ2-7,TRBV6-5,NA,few,TGTGCCAGCAGTTACGTGACAGGTCTATCCTACGAGCAGTACTTC,CASSYVTGLSYEQYF
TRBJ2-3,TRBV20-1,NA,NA,TGCAGTGCTGATGGACTATCCAGACGCGACTTTAGCACAGATACGCAGTATTTT,CSADGLSRRDFSTDTQYF
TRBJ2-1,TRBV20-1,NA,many,TGCAGTCCAAAATCAGAGATGGGTTACAATGAGCAGTTCTTC,CSPKSEMGYNEQFF
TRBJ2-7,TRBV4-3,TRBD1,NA,TGCGCCAGCAGCCAAACCGGGACAGGGGAGCGCGAGCAGTACTTC,CASSQTGTGEREQYF
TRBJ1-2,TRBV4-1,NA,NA,TGCGCCAGCAGCTCACACAGCTATGGCTACACCTTC,CASSSHSYGYTF
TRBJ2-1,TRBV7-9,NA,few,TGTGCCAGCAGCAACCCATCCGGGGACAATGAGCAGTTCTTC,CASSNPSGDNEQFF
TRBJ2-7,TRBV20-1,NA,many,TGCAGTGCTAGAGCGGTCACCCTGCAGTACTTC,CSARAVTLQYF
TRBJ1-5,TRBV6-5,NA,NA,TGTGCCAGCAGTTACGGGTTGGGCCAGCCCCAGCATTTT,CASSYGLGQPQHF